This T cell receptor (beta chain) was documented in a study of lymphopenia after photon versus proton radiotherapy. The assay was immunoSEQ multiplex PCR, and TCRdb's table has in-frame clones only and misses some. The data contain 30,000 to 45,000 clones, 90% to 95% of them singletons. Whole-study findings and limits: Photon-treated patients lost naive T cells and TCR diversity; proton-treated stayed stable. Better survival with proton therapy was suggested as possible, not demonstrated. Oligoclonal CD8+ Temra expansion after nadir drove photon patients' diversity drop. A bigger post-nadir fall in TCR diversity correlated inversely with survival time in deceased patients.

A few counts support this clone. Its antigen remains unidentified. The receptor was derived from a man in his sixties with cholangiocarcinoma. The sample was peripheral blood, taken from a patient treated with photon-based radiotherapy.

CDR3 loop: CASSLSGTDNQPQHF. In DNA form, the CDR3 reads TGTGCCAGCAGCTTGTCCGGGACAGACAATCAGCCCCAGCATTTT. The chain links TRBV5-5 to TRBJ1-5, with 7 bases fitting TRBD1. Germline CDR1 SGHKS, CDR2 YYEKEE (reference sequence). After removal of 1 base from V and 3 bases from J, the junction contained 4 bases not matched to a gene. The CDR3 is 15 residues long.